The source of this T cell receptor (beta chain) is a study of PD-1 blockade in classical Hodgkin lymphoma (dated by TCRdb to the early 2020s). Context from the whole study: Nivolumab dosing was 3 mg/kg intravenously every 2 weeks, continuing until either disease progression or unacceptable toxicity. To define a peripheral blood immune signature of response to PD-1 blockade in classical Hodgkin lymphoma, the study combined TCR beta sequencing with CyTOF. Overall study results and their limits: Trial patients achieving complete response had baseline diversity similar to newly diagnosed patients, whereas partial responders and progressors had significantly lower diversity. Diversity was lower in patients who began nivolumab less than 1 year after ASCT, so these patients were left out of later analyses to avoid confounding by immune reconstitution. Baseline TCR diversity was reported as lower in newly diagnosed patients than in healthy donors, and lower still in relapsed/refractory patients. The study was restricted to a single clinical trial cohort, and the causes of repertoire differences, possibly disease activity or prior therapy, were left undefined. CD4+ but not CD8+ TCR diversity rose significantly by C4D1 (p=0.0027 vs p=0.16), most apparent in complete responders (p=0.02).

The germline V gene (reference sequence) supplies CDR1 MNHEY and CDR2 SMNVEV. From cysteine to phenylalanine, the CDR3 is 14 amino acids long. The sequence is cut down to CDR3 DNA, 42 bases in frame from base 1. The time point label of this sample denotes: cycle 4 day 1 (C4D1), after five to seven weeks of nivolumab. Relapse after autologous stem cell transplantation had occurred in all trial patients, and cohorts A, B and C were distinguished by prior brentuximab vedotin exposure. Magnetic negative selection with a Miltenyi CD4+ T cell isolation kit was used to purify CD4+ T cells from thawed PBMCs. The trial cohort included 56 patients with relapsed/refractory classical Hodgkin lymphoma, and each patient had a best overall response of complete response, partial response or progressive disease. Single-agent nivolumab was administered to trial patients in the multi-cohort phase II CheckMate 205 trial. An independent review committee assessed best overall response by applying the 2007 International Working Group response criteria. Trial PBMCs were obtained immediately prior to nivolumab initiation (C1D1) and on therapy at cycle 2 day 1 and cycle 4 day 1. After peripheral blood was drawn into 8 mL Vacutainer Cell Preparation Tubes, PBMCs were isolated by centrifugation and then cryopreserved. Purified CD4+ and CD8+ fractions were generated only in cases for which an additional PBMC sample was available. Magnetically labelled cells were depleted on LS columns in a quadroMACS separator, and the flow-through was collected as the purified fraction.

For this clone: It has no known antigen specificity. The input lacks base qualities; no much larger clone sits a single base away.

The Qiagen DNeasy kit was used to extract genomic DNA from unsorted PBMCs and from the negatively selected CD4+ and CD8+ fractions. TCR beta CDR3 regions were amplified by immunoSEQ multiplex PCR using primers annealing to V and J segments. A synthetic immune receptor repertoire was used to minimize amplification bias, and any remaining bias was removed computationally after sequencing. As for how the authors treated the data: Repertoire diversity was quantified as the Shannon entropy index using custom Python scripts. Unsorted, CD4+ and CD8+ repertoires were analyzed separately, except in combined analyses where CD4+ and CD8+ sequences were merged in silico. A clone counted as expanded when the clone's frequency after treatment rose at least 2-fold relative to C1D1, and clones undetected at baseline were given a pseudocount of 0.5. Clones with 0 or 1 copy at C1D1 were classified as singleton clones, and clones with 2 or more copies were classified as non-singleton clones. Clones expanded in unsorted samples were labelled as CD4+, CD8+ or unknown by matching protein sequences in sorted samples from the same patient. Wilcoxon tests on paired samples were used to test diversity changes from C1D1 to C4D1. TCRdb limited this immuneACCESS table to in-frame rearrangements with V and J called. A share of clones is missing; checked studies link under half to unresolved V genes, and the rest is unexplained. That table is the source of V, J and clone size, and D and trimming were worked out from the DNA. In all, the sample holds 30,000 or so clones, and about four fifths of those were seen once. The top ten clonotypes cover approximately 0.62% of the sample.

The receptor comes from a human donor with classical Hodgkin lymphoma. This chain joins TRBV27 to TRBJ2-5; the D gene identity is not certain. The J call is doubtful: the DNA matches TRBJ2-7 better. Here the sequenced sample was CD4+ T cells from blood, taken before the fourth cycle of nivolumab. The nucleotide sequence reads as follows: TGTGCCAGCAGTTTGAGTCCATTCTCCTACGAGCAGTACTTC. Its translation reads: CASSLSPFSYEQYF.